Only a few counts were recorded for the clone carrying this TCR beta chain. Its antigen is currently unknown. TCR alpha and TCR beta cDNA libraries with sample barcodes and UMIs came from 5'RACE using constant-segment primers. TCRdb re-derived calls from the 5' RACE reads in MiXCR, one entry per CDR3 protein. This table has roughly 300,000 distinct CDR3 sequences, around 8% appearing once. This CDR3 is 15 amino acids long. The V end was cut by 0 bases, the J end by 2 bases, with 9 bases between. Looked up from germline, CDR1 is LGHNA and CDR2 is YSLEER. The data are from a study of T-cell memory formation after mild COVID-19. Study conclusions and caveats: Clones contracting over day 15 to 85 were CD4/CD8 balanced, with later expanders leaning CD4+.

The sequence came from a man between 18 and 35 years old who had mild COVID-19 (a few samples of this study predate the infection). Cell type and time point are not known. The V and J genes are TRBV4-3 and TRBJ2-3, with D hard to call. The source material was PBMCs or a T cell subset sorted from them (not recorded which). CDR3 coding DNA: TGCGCCAGCAGCCAAGATGGCTCTCTCACAGATACGCAGTATTTT. Translating gives CASSQDGSLTDTQYF.